This T cell receptor beta chain was profiled in a study of CD8+ T cells in alopecia areata. RNA was extracted and reverse transcribed into cDNA as the sequencing template. Using immunoSEQ multiplex PCR, the repertoire was profiled, and TCRdb retains in-frame clones only, with some absent. The profile shows approximately 89,000 clones, roughly 50% of them singletons. This CDR3 region has 15 residues. Trimming left V 1 base short and J 6 bases short, with 16 bases between. Germline loops: CDR1 SGHDN, CDR2 FVKESK. The genes are TRBV14 and TRBJ2-7; a weak D match, TRBD1 (6 bases). Sequencing used NKG2D-high CD8+ T cells sorted from blood. The TCR comes from a human donor with alopecia areata. The CDR3 loop reads CASSQVSQGLREQYF. In DNA form, the CDR3 reads TGTGCCAGCAGCCAAGTAAGTCAGGGGCTACGCGAGCAGTACTTC.